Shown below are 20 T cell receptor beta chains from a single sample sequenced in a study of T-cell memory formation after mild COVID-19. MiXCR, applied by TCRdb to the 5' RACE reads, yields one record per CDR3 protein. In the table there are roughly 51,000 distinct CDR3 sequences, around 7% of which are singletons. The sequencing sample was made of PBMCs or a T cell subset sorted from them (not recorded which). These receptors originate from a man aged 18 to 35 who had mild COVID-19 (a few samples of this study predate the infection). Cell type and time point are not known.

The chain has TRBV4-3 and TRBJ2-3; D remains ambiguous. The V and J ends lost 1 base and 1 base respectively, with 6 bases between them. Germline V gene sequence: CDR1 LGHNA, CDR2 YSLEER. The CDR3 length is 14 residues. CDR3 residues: CASSQAWGTDTQYF. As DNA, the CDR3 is TGCGCCAGCAGCCAAGCCTGGGGCACAGATACGCAGTATTTT.

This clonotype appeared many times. CDR3: CASSLVEQETQYF. The DNA of the CDR3 is TGTGCCAGCAGCTTGGTGGAACAAGAGACCCAGTACTTC. The chain recombines TRBV5-4 with TRBJ2-5; D remains ambiguous. Germline values: CDR1 SGHNT, CDR2 YYREEE (reference sequence). The CDR3 is made up of 13 amino acids. Trimming shortened V by 0 bases and J by 2 bases, and 5 bases separated the two germline ends.

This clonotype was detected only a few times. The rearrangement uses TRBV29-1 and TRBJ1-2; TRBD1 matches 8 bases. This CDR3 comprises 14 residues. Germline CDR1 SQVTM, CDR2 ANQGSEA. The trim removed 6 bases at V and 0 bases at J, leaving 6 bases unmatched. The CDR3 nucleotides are TGCAGCGTCGAAAACAGGGGGGCTAACTATGGCTACACCTTC. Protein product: CSVENRGANYGYTF.

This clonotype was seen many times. This chain's CDR3 is CASSFSGTDTQYF. The CDR3 region has the DNA TGCGCCAGCAGCTTTAGCGGGACGGATACGCAGTATTTT. V is TRBV5-1 and J is TRBJ2-3, with 8 positions matching TRBD2. In germline, CDR1 is SGHRS, CDR2 YFSETQ. V lost 2 bases and J lost 6; bases outside the gene matches: 2. The CDR3 sequence is 13 residues long.

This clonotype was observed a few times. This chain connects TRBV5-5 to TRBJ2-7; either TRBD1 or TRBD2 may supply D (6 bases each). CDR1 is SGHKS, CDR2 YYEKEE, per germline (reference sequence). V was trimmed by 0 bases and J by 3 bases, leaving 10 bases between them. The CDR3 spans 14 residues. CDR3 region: CASSLAEGGYEQYV. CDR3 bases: TGTGCCAGCAGCTTGGCCGAGGGGGGCTACGAGCAGTACGTC.

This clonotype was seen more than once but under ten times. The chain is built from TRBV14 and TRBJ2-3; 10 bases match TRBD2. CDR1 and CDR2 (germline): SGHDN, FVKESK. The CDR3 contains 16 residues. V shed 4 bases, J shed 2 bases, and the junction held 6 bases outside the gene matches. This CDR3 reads CASSPAGLAFTDTQYF. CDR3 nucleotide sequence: TGTGCCAGCAGCCCCGCGGGACTAGCGTTCACAGATACGCAGTATTTT.

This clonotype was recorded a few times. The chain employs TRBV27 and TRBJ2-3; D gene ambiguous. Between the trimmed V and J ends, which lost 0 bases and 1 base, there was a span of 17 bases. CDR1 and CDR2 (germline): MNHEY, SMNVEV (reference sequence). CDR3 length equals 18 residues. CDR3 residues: CASSLSPTPATGTDTQYF. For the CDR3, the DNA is TGTGCCAGCAGTTTATCCCCGACCCCGGCAACCGGCACAGATACGCAGTATTTT.

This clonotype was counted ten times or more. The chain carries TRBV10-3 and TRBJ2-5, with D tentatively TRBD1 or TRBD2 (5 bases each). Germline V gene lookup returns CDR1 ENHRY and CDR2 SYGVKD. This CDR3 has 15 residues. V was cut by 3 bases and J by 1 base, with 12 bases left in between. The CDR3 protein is CAISDLVGTQETQYF. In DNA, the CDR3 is TGTGCCATCAGTGACCTCGTAGGGACCCAAGAGACCCAGTACTTC.

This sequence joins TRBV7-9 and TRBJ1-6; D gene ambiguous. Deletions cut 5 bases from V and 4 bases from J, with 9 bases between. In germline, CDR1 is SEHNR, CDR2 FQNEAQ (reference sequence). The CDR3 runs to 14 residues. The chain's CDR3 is CASSLTVYNSPLHF. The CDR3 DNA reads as TGTGCCAGCAGCCTAACAGTGTATAATTCACCCCTCCACTTT.

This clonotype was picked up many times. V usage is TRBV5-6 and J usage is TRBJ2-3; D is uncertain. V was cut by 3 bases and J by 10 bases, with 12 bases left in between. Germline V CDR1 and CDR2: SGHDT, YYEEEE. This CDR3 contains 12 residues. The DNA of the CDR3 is TGTGCCAGCAGCTGGCGATCTCAAGCGCAGTATTTT. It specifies CASSWRSQAQYF.

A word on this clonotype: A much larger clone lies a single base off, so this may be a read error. The CDR3 loop reads CSADRGANGDTF. Written as DNA, the CDR3 is TGCAGTGCCGATAGGGGCGCGAATGGCGACACCTTC. This chain uses TRBV20-1 with TRBJ1-2, with TRBD1 as a possible D gene (5 bases). The CDR3 is 12 residues long. The germline V gene has CDR1 DFQATT and CDR2 SNEGSKA (reference sequence).

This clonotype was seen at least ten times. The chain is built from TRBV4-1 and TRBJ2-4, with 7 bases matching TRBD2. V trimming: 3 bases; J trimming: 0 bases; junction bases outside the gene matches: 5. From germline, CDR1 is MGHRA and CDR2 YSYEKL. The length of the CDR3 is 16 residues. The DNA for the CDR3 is TGCGCCAGCAGCCACCGAGCGGGACTAGCCAAAAACATTCAGTACTTC. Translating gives CASSHRAGLAKNIQYF.

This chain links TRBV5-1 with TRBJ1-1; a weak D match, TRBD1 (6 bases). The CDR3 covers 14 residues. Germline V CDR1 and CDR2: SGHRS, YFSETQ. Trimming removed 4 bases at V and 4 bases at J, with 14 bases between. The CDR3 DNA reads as TGCGCCAGCAGCATACAGGGAGGCGGCACTGAAGCTTTCTTT. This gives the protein CASSIQGGGTEAFF.

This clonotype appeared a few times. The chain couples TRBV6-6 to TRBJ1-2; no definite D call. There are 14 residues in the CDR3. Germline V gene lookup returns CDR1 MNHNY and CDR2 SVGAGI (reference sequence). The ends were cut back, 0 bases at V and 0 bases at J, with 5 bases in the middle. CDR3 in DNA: TGTGCCAGCAGTTACTCGGACGCTAACTATGGCTACACCTTC. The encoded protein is CASSYSDANYGYTF.

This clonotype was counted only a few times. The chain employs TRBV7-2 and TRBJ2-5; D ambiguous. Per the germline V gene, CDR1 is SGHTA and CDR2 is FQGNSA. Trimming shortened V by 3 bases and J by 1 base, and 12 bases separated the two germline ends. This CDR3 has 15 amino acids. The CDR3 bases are TGTGCCAGCAGCTTCCGTCACTCGGGCCAAGAGACCCAGTACTTC. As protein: CASSFRHSGQETQYF.

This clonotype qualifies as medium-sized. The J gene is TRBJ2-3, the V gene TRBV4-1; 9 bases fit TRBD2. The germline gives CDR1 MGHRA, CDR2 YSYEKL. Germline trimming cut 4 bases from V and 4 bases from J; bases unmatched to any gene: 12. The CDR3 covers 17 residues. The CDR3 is CASSPSRLAGTADTQYF. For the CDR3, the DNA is TGCGCCAGCAGCCCCTCTAGGCTAGCGGGGACGGCAGATACGCAGTATTTT.

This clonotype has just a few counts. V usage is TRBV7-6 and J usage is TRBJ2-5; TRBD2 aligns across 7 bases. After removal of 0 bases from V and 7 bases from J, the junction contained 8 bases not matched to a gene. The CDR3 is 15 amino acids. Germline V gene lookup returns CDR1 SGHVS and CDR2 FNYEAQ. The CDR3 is CASSLAGGDGRTQYF. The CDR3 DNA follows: TGTGCCAGCAGCTTAGCGGGGGGGGATGGACGGACCCAGTACTTC.

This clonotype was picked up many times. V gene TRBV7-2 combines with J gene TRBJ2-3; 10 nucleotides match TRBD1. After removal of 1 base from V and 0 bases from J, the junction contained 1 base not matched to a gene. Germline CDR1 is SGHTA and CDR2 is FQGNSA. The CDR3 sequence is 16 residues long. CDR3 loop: CASSLGGQGSTDTQYF. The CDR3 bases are TGTGCCAGCAGCTTAGGGGGACAGGGGAGCACAGATACGCAGTATTTT. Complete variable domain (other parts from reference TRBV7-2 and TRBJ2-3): GAGVSQSPSNKVTEKGKDVELRCDPISGHTALYWYRQSLGQGLEFLIYFQGNSAPDKSGLPSDRFSAERTGGSVSTLTIQRTQQEDSAVYLCASSLGGQGSTDTQYFGPGTRLTVL.

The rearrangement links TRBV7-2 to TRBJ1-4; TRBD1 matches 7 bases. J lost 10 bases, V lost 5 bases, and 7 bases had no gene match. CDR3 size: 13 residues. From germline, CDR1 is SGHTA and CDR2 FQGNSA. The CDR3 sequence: CASSPATGRKLFF. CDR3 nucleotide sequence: TGTGCCAGCAGCCCCGCGACAGGGAGAAAACTGTTTTTT.

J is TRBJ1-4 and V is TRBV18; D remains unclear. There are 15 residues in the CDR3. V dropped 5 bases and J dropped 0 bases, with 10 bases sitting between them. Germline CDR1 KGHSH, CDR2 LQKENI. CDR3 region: CASSAPGATNEKLFF. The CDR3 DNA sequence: TGTGCCAGCTCAGCCCCAGGAGCAACTAATGAAAAACTGTTTTTT.